Below are 15 T cell receptor beta chains sequenced from a single sample in a study of blood T cell repertoires in COVID-19 (TCRdb year 2020). The library was built by means of the immunoSEQ multiplex PCR assay. Drawn from immuneACCESS, this table holds only the in-frame rearrangements with V and J called that TCRdb kept. Clones are partly lost; checked studies trace under half to an unresolved V gene and leave the rest unexplained. Here the sample has about 250,000 clones; roughly nine tenths occur a single time. The top ten constitute approximately 1.5% of the sample. The sample taken for sequencing was peripheral blood. The origin of the receptors is a woman in her sixties or seventies who had recovered from COVID-19.

The rearrangement links TRBV19 to TRBJ2-3; 8 nucleotides align to TRBD2. The CDR3 totals 15 residues. CDR1 is LNHDA, CDR2 SQIVND, per germline (reference sequence). The junction had 7 bases not matched to a gene; V was cut back by 5 bases and J by 3 bases. This CDR3 reads CASSPGLGRTDTQYF. The CDR3, as DNA: TGTGCCAGTAGTCCGGGACTAGGCAGAACAGATACGCAGTATTTT.

The rearrangement links TRBV6-5 to TRBJ1-3; D is unresolved. This CDR3 has 14 amino acids. V was clipped by 0 bases and J by 4 bases, with 7 bases between them. Germline V gives CDR1 MNHEY, CDR2 SVGAGI. CDR3 DNA sequence: TGTGCCAGCAGTTACTCGGTAGCGGGAAACACCATATATTTT. Protein product: CASSYSVAGNTIYF.

V gene TRBV4-3 combines with J gene TRBJ1-2; D not resolved. The V and J ends lost 0 bases and 4 bases respectively, with 9 bases between them. The germline V gene encodes CDR1 LGHNA and CDR2 YSLEER. This CDR3 has 14 amino acids. The CDR3 sequence is CASSQDIGSYGYTF. CDR3 in DNA: TGCGCCAGCAGCCAAGATATAGGGAGCTATGGCTACACCTTC.

The chain employs TRBV5-1 and TRBJ1-6; the D gene is possibly TRBD1 (6 bases). V lost 1 base and J lost 10, with 9 bases in between. CDR3 length: 13 residues. Germline CDR1 is SGHRS and CDR2 is YFSETQ. CDR3 region: CASSLPGDSPLHF. The DNA for the CDR3 is TGCGCCAGCAGCTTGCCAGGGGACTCACCCCTCCACTTT.

The genes are TRBV25-1 and TRBJ1-5; no definite D call. Germline V lookup: CDR1 MGHDK, CDR2 SYGVNS. With 4 bases removed from V and 5 bases from J, the gap between germline ends came to 12 bases. CDR3 length: 14 amino acids. The CDR3 sequence: CASSGEAVHQPQHF. CDR3 nucleotide sequence: TGTGCCAGCAGTGGGGAGGCAGTCCATCAGCCCCAGCATTTT.

The chain links TRBV7-9 to TRBJ1-5; 9 nucleotides match TRBD1. V trimming: 1 base; J trimming: 6 bases; junction bases outside the gene matches: 4. Germline loops: CDR1 SEHNR, CDR2 FQNEAQ (reference sequence). This CDR3 has 15 residues. Here the CDR3 DNA reads TGTGCCAGCAGCTTAGGAGGGGACAGGGCTCAGCCCCAGCATTTT. Its translation: CASSLGGDRAQPQHF.

The chain joins TRBV7-9 to TRBJ1-1; D not certain. V was shortened by 1 base and J by 6 bases, with 18 bases between the two germline ends. There are 16 residues in the CDR3. Looked up from germline, CDR1 is SEHNR and CDR2 is FQNEAQ (reference sequence). The chain's CDR3 is CASSLDPAALSAEAFF. The DNA of the CDR3 is TGTGCCAGCAGCTTAGATCCAGCAGCTTTGAGCGCTGAAGCTTTCTTT.

V gene TRBV28 combines with J gene TRBJ2-5; D is undetermined. Deletions cut 2 bases from V and 0 bases from J, with 7 bases between. Germline CDR1 reads MDHEN; CDR2 reads SYDVKM. The CDR3 has 14 residues. DNA for the CDR3: TGTGCCAGCAGTTTAAATACAGACCAAGAGACCCAGTACTTC. Its translation: CASSLNTDQETQYF.

The CDR3, as DNA: TGTGCCATCAGTGCACCGGGACAGGGGGCGGATGAGCAGTACTTC. It encodes CAISAPGQGADEQYF. The chain carries TRBV10-3 and TRBJ2-7; TRBD1 agrees at 12 bases. The CDR3 extends over 15 amino acids. Trimming removed 4 bases from V and 7 bases from J; junction bases left unmatched: 8. Per the germline V gene, CDR1 is ENHRY and CDR2 is SYGVKD.

This clone came up a few times. The gene calls are TRBV5-1 and TRBJ2-1; 8 positions match TRBD1. This CDR3 is 13 amino acids long. Losses at the gene ends were 2 bases for V and 6 bases for J; bases not matched to a gene: 1. Germline CDR1 is SGHRS and CDR2 is YFSETQ. The CDR3 sequence is CASSFGQGNEQFF. As DNA, the CDR3 is TGCGCCAGCAGCTTCGGACAGGGCAATGAGCAGTTCTTC. The complete variable domain, with remaining parts taken from reference TRBV5-1 and TRBJ2-1, reads KAGVTQTPRYLIKTRGQQVTLSCSPISGHRSVSWYQQTPGQGLQFLFEYFSETQRNKGNFPGRFSGRQFSNSRSEMNVSTLELGDSALYLCASSFGQGNEQFFGPGTRLTVL.

V is TRBV11-3 and J is TRBJ1-6, with D perhaps matching TRBD1 (6 bases). There are 14 residues in the CDR3. The V and J ends lost 4 bases and 5 bases respectively, with 9 bases between them. Germline assignment: CDR1 SGHNT and CDR2 YENEEA. DNA of the CDR3: TGTGCCAGCAGCTCAGGGGTGAATAATTCACCCCTCCACTTT. Protein sequence: CASSSGVNNSPLHF.

The CDR3 loop is CASSRRGSNQPQHF. CDR3 nucleotides: TGTGCCAGCAGCCGAAGGGGTAGCAATCAGCCCCAGCATTTT. J is TRBJ1-5 and V is TRBV14, with a possible D match to TRBD1 (5 bases). There are 14 residues in the CDR3. V shed 4 bases and J shed 0 bases, with 7 bases lying between them. Germline V gives CDR1 SGHDN, CDR2 FVKESK.

This clone was detected only a few times. This chain links TRBV6-5 with TRBJ2-6, with D possibly matching TRBD1 (5 bases). The CDR3 runs to 13 residues. Trimming cost V 10 bases and J 1 base, with 8 bases left between them. The germline gives CDR1 MNHEY, CDR2 SVGAGI. The CDR3 coding sequence is TGTGCCACGACAGCTTCTGGGGCCAACGTCCTGACTTTC. This translates into CATTASGANVLTF.

With regard to this clone: The germline gene is not matched at one end of the junction; a read error may be the cause. The genes are TRBV23-1 and TRBJ1-3; D gene ambiguous. TRBV23-1 is known as an ORF, though its function is uncertain. The CDR3 covers 20 residues. DNA of the CDR3: TGCGCCAGCAGTCCTCGGCTAGCGGACCGACCTTTTTATCCTGGAAACATCATATATTTT. Protein: CASSPRLADRPFYPGNIIYF.

V is TRBV7-8 and J is TRBJ2-7; 9 bases match TRBD1. The CDR3 totals 14 residues. Per the germline V gene, CDR1 is SGHVS and CDR2 is FQNEAQ. The V and J ends lost 5 bases and 0 bases, in that order; junction bases with no gene match: 2. This chain's CDR3 is CASSGQGLSYEQYF. The DNA for the CDR3 is TGTGCCAGCAGCGGACAGGGGCTCTCCTACGAGCAGTACTTC.